The 32 T cell receptor beta chains in this list originate from one sample, sequenced in a study of identical twins. MiXCR, applied by TCRdb to the 5' RACE reads, yields one record per CDR3 protein. The sample contains 500,000 to 650,000 distinct CDR3 sequences, roughly 6.6% of which appear only once. The same data also contributed to another study, on yellow fever vaccine responses in identical twins.

Sequenced material: PBMCs. These receptors all come from a woman aged 18-30 years in good health.

The gene calls are TRBV20-1 and TRBJ2-7, with TRBD2 matching 12 bases. Per germline, CDR1 DFQATT and CDR2 SNEGSKA (reference sequence). The CDR3 is 16 amino acids. With 3 bases clipped from V and 5 bases from J, the junction kept 11 bases outside the gene matches. The CDR3, as DNA: TGCAGTGCTAGTCTGGCTAGCGGGAGGGCCATCGACGAGCAGTACTTC. As protein: CSASLASGRAIDEQYF.

This clonotype appeared many times. The chain joins TRBV28 to TRBJ2-1, with D perhaps TRBD1 or TRBD2 (6 bases each). CDR3 length equals 17 residues. Trimming took off 0 bases at V and 5 bases at J, with 17 bases between the two ends. CDR1 is MDHEN, CDR2 SYDVKM, per germline. CDR3 nucleotide sequence: TGTGCCAGCAGTTTATGGGGGGGCGAGTCTGTCCACAATGAGCAGTTCTTC. Protein sequence: CASSLWGGESVHNEQFF.

V is TRBV15 and J is TRBJ2-1, with 10 bases lining up with TRBD1. Trimming at V came to 0 bases and at J to 4 bases, leaving 6 bases not matched to a gene. Per the germline V gene, CDR1 is LNHNV and CDR2 is YYDKDF (reference sequence). The CDR3 extends over 17 amino acids. The CDR3 spells CATSRDRGTGAYNEQFF. The CDR3 DNA reads as TGTGCCACCAGCAGAGATCGGGGGACAGGGGCGTACAATGAGCAGTTCTTC.

Only a few counts were recorded for this clonotype. CDR3 sequence: CATSDLQSNQPQHF. As DNA, the CDR3 is TGTGCCACCAGTGATTTGCAGAGCAATCAGCCCCAGCATTTT. This chain connects TRBV24-1 to TRBJ1-5; the D is unclear. Germline loops: CDR1 KGHDR, CDR2 SFDVKD. The V end lost 0 bases, the J end lost 1 base, and 3 bases lay between the germline ends. The CDR3 loop spans 14 amino acids.

This clonotype was seen many times. This rearrangement joins TRBV27 to TRBJ2-7; TRBD2 agrees at 13 bases. V gave up 4 bases and J gave up 4 bases; unmatched junction bases: 7. Germline assignment: CDR1 MNHEY and CDR2 SMNVEV (reference sequence). This CDR3 comprises 16 residues. For the CDR3, the DNA is TGTGCCAGCAGTTCGTCCGGGACTAGCGGGATATACGAGCAGTACTTC. It translates to CASSSSGTSGIYEQYF.

This clonotype was seen repeatedly, ten times or more. This rearrangement joins TRBV2 to TRBJ2-3; TRBD1 agrees at 9 bases. V gave up 3 bases and J gave up 4 bases; unmatched junction bases: 5. The CDR3 covers 15 residues. Germline V CDR1 and CDR2: SNHLY, FYNNEI. The CDR3 sequence: CASSDGDRAPDTQYF. CDR3 sequence (DNA): TGTGCCAGCAGTGATGGGGACAGGGCGCCAGATACGCAGTATTTT.

This clonotype was found many times. This chain uses TRBV12-3 or TRBV12-4 with TRBJ2-1; 11 bases fit TRBD2. V gave up 2 bases and J gave up 9 bases; unmatched junction bases: 3. The CDR3 loop spans 14 amino acids. CDR3 loop: CASSLRLAGGEQFF. The DNA of the CDR3 is TGTGCCAGCAGTTTAAGGCTAGCGGGGGGTGAGCAGTTCTTC.

The sample holds a few counts of this clonotype. This chain joins TRBV3-1 and TRBJ2-5; 8 bases match TRBD2. CDR1 and CDR2 from the germline V gene are LGHDT and YNNKEL (reference sequence). CDR3 size: 16 residues. Trimming cost V 1 base and J 2 bases; bases outside gene matches: 6. DNA for the CDR3: TGTGCCAGCAGCCAAGGTCCGGGAGGGCAGCAAGAGACCCAGTACTTC. Translation: CASSQGPGGQQETQYF.

This clonotype was detected many times. This sequence joins TRBV15 and TRBJ2-5, with 10 bases identical to TRBD2. V was pared by 0 bases and J by 2 bases, with 6 bases of the junction left unmatched. CDR3 size: 17 residues. Germline CDR1 is LNHNV and CDR2 is YYDKDF (reference sequence). In DNA form, the CDR3 reads TGTGCCACCAGCAGAGATCCTAGCGGGGGTCTACAAGAGACCCAGTACTTC. It codes for CATSRDPSGGLQETQYF.

Concerning this clonotype itself: At one end, the junction sequence differs from germline, possibly due to a read error. V is TRBV11-2 and J is TRBJ1-1; D remains ambiguous. CDR3 size: 13 residues. Germline values: CDR1 SGHAT, CDR2 FQNNGV. The CDR3 nucleotides read TGTGCCAGCAGCGTAGAGTTGGGCACTGAAGCTTTCTTT. Residues: CASSVELGTEAFF.

The V and J genes are TRBV6-7 and TRBJ2-7; TRBD2 agrees at 8 bases. TRBV6-7 is noted as an ORF with a role that remains uncertain. This CDR3 has 14 amino acids. Unmatched junction bases numbered 7, after V lost 7 bases and J lost 2 bases. Here the CDR3 DNA reads TGTGCCAGCATTGGACTAGCAACCCCCTACGAGCAGTACGTC. Protein: CASIGLATPYEQYV.

This chain uses TRBV7-8 with TRBJ2-2; D is unclear. CDR1 and CDR2 from the germline V gene are SGHVS and FQNEAQ. The CDR3 contains 17 residues. Trimming pared 2 bases from V and 4 bases from J, leaving 17 bases between. DNA for the CDR3: TGTGCCAGCAGCTTAAGATGGGCAGGCGTTCGCACCGGGGAGCTGTTTTTT. It specifies CASSLRWAGVRTGELFF.

This clonotype was detected many times. The chain combines TRBV3-1 with TRBJ1-2; no clear D gene. Germline CDR1 LGHDT, CDR2 YNNKEL (reference sequence). Trimming shortened V by 0 bases and J by 8 bases, and 4 bases separated the two germline ends. The CDR3 contains 11 residues. The CDR3 loop reads CASSQEGGYTF. The CDR3 nucleotides are TGTGCCAGCAGCCAAGAAGGAGGCTACACCTTC. Based on the CDR3 plus reference TRBV3-1 and TRBJ1-2, the full variable domain is DTAVSQTPKYLVTQMGNDKSIKCEQNLGHDTMYWYKQDSKKFLKIMFSYNNKELIINETVPNRFSPKSPDKAHLNLHINSLELGDSAVYFCASSQEGGYTFGSGTRLTVV.

This clonotype was observed many times. The rearrangement links TRBV5-1 to TRBJ1-1; a possible D gene is TRBD1 (5 bases). V lost 5 bases and J 4 bases, leaving 18 bases between the germline ends. CDR3 size: 15 residues. Germline V gene data show CDR1 as SGHRS and CDR2 as YFSETQ. The CDR3 nucleotides read TGCGCCAGCAGTGGGGACGGGGATAGAGTCACTGAAGCTTTCTTT. It specifies CASSGDGDRVTEAFF.

V usage is TRBV13 and J usage is TRBJ2-3; 8 nucleotides agree with TRBD2. J was trimmed by 0 bases and V by 4 bases; bases with no gene match: 3. Germline V lookup: CDR1 PRHDT, CDR2 FYEKMQ (reference sequence). CDR3 size: 15 residues. The CDR3 sequence is CASSSAGVSTDTQYF. The CDR3 DNA reads TGTGCCAGCAGCTCAGCGGGAGTAAGCACAGATACGCAGTATTTT.

This clonotype has only a few counts. This chain joins TRBV20-1 and TRBJ2-1, with D perhaps TRBD1 or TRBD2 (5 bases each). The CDR3 has 16 amino acids. Trimming removed 0 bases from V and 3 bases from J, with 15 bases in between. Germline assignment: CDR1 DFQATT and CDR2 SNEGSKA (reference sequence). For the CDR3, the DNA is TGCAGTGCTAGAGAAGGGACCCTACGCCTCTACAATGAGCAGTTCTTC. The encoded protein is CSAREGTLRLYNEQFF.

This clonotype was counted ten times or more. V gene TRBV6-2 or TRBV6-3 combines with J gene TRBJ1-2; D gene uncertain. This CDR3 is built from 15 residues. V was clipped by 0 bases and J by 1 base, with 9 bases between them. Germline loops: CDR1 MNHEY, CDR2 SVGEGT. CDR3 amino acids: CASSYSRQDNYGYTF. The CDR3 DNA sequence: TGTGCCAGCAGTTACTCGAGACAAGATAACTATGGCTACACCTTC.

The chain employs TRBV5-1 and TRBJ2-7, with TRBD2 identical over 7 bases. J gave up 7 bases and V 2 bases, and 12 bases lay outside the gene matches. The CDR3 has 15 residues. The V gene's germline CDR1 is SGHRS and CDR2 YFSETQ. The CDR3 protein is CASSFTGTTAEEQYF. The CDR3 DNA reads as TGCGCCAGCAGCTTCACCGGGACTACCGCGGAAGAGCAGTACTTC. The variable domain in full, with the rest retrieved from reference TRBV5-1 and TRBJ2-7, is KAGVTQTPRYLIKTRGQQVTLSCSPISGHRSVSWYQQTPGQGLQFLFEYFSETQRNKGNFPGRFSGRQFSNSRSEMNVSTLELGDSALYLCASSFTGTTAEEQYFGPGTRLTVT.

This clonotype was counted many times. This rearrangement joins TRBV12-3 or TRBV12-4 to TRBJ2-1; TRBD1 aligns across 7 bases. Trimming took 1 base from V and 3 from J; bases not matched to a gene: 3. The CDR3 consists of 15 residues. The CDR3 coding sequence is TGTGCCAGCAGTTTAGACAGGGGCTTCTACAATGAGCAGTTCTTC. Its translation is CASSLDRGFYNEQFF.

This clonotype was seen many times. The rearrangement uses TRBV12-3 or TRBV12-4 and TRBJ2-3; 10 nucleotides agree with TRBD2. The CDR3 is 16 amino acids. V shed 6 bases and J 0 bases; nucleotides not matched to a gene: 6. The CDR3 nucleotides are TGTGCCAGCAGCTCGGGACTAGCGCCCAGCACAGATACGCAGTATTTT. Amino acids: CASSSGLAPSTDTQYF.

In this sample, this clonotype turned up many times. This chain joins TRBV29-1 and TRBJ2-1, with TRBD2 matching 11 bases. This CDR3 is 14 amino acids long. The germline CDR1 and CDR2 sequences are SQVTM and ANQGSEA. Trimming cost V 6 bases and J 4 bases; bases outside gene matches: 5. CDR3 protein: CSVHGTSGYNEQFF. The CDR3 nucleotides are TGCAGCGTCCACGGGACTAGCGGTTACAATGAGCAGTTCTTC.

The J gene is TRBJ2-3, the V gene TRBV28, with a tentative D call TRBD2 (6 bases). V lost 6 bases and J 2 bases, leaving 24 bases between the germline ends. Germline lookup yields CDR1 MDHEN and CDR2 SYDVKM. The CDR3 length is 18 residues. Here the CDR3 reads CASSPPAGPGIYTDTQYF. Here the CDR3 DNA reads TGTGCCAGCAGCCCCCCAGCGGGCCCGGGGATTTACACAGATACGCAGTATTTT.

In its sample, this clonotype was seen a few times. The V gene is TRBV15, the J gene TRBJ2-3; D remains unclear. The germline CDR1 and CDR2 sequences are LNHNV and YYDKDF (reference sequence). Trimming shortened V by 8 bases and J by 3 bases, and 12 bases separated the two germline ends. The CDR3 totals 13 residues. DNA for the CDR3: TGTGCCACCCTACAAACAAATACAGATACGCAGTATTTT. It encodes CATLQTNTDTQYF. The full variable domain, in which reference TRBV15 and TRBJ2-3 provide the parts outside the CDR3, is DAMVIQNPRYQVTQFGKPVTLSCSQTLNHNVMYWYQQKSSQAPKLLFHYYDKDFNNEADTPDNFQSRRPNTSFCFLDIRSPGLGDTAMYLCATLQTNTDTQYFGPGTRLTVL.

The rearrangement joins TRBV29-1 to TRBJ1-2; unclear D gene. Trimming stripped 6 bases from V and 4 bases from J, with 12 bases between. The CDR3 sequence is 12 residues long. The germline gives CDR1 SQVTM, CDR2 ANQGSEA. In nucleotides, the CDR3 is TGCAGCGTATCGGTAGAAATCTATGGCTACACCTTC. Residues: CSVSVEIYGYTF. Complete variable domain (other parts from reference TRBV29-1 and TRBJ1-2): SAVISQKPSRDICQRGTSLTIQCQVDSQVTMMFWYRQQPGQSLTLIATANQGSEATYESGFVIDKFPISRPNLTFSTLTVSNMSPEDSSIYLCSVSVEIYGYTFGSGTRLTVV.

The table lists this clonotype with many counts. This chain's CDR3 is CRRWNTGELFF. DNA for the CDR3: TGCAGGAGGTGGAACACCGGGGAGCTGTTTTTT. The gene calls are TRBV20-1 and TRBJ2-2; unclear D gene. The V gene's germline CDR1 is DFQATT and CDR2 SNEGSKA (reference sequence). CDR3 size: 11 residues.

This clonotype has ten or more counts. The junction departs from germline at one end; a sequencing error may be responsible. The chain recombines TRBV5-1 with TRBJ2-5, with D unclear. There are 11 residues in the CDR3. CDR1 is SGHRS and CDR2 is YFSETQ in the germline V gene. The CDR3 reads CASSFAETQYF. The CDR3 DNA is TGTGCCAGCAGTTTCGCGGAGACCCAGTACTTC.

This clonotype was recorded at least ten times. This rearrangement joins TRBV12-3 or TRBV12-4 to TRBJ1-2, with 10 bases lining up with TRBD1. The CDR3 is 12 amino acids. V lost 6 bases and J lost 8; bases outside the gene matches: 3. CDR3: CASRGDRGGYTF. The DNA for the CDR3 is TGTGCCAGCAGGGGGGACAGGGGCGGCTACACCTTC.

This clonotype occurred many times. The rearrangement joins TRBV6-2 or TRBV6-3 to TRBJ2-7; no firm D call. CDR3 size: 13 residues. The V gene lost 4 bases and the J gene lost 1 base, with 8 bases spanning the gap. The germline V gene has CDR1 MNHEY and CDR2 SVGEGT. The CDR3 DNA is TGTGCCAGCAGTTTTAAAAGGTCCTACGAGCAGTACGTC. It yields the protein CASSFKRSYEQYV.

In this sample, this clonotype turned up a few times. The V call is TRBV29-1, the J call TRBJ2-7; 12 bases map to TRBD2. Trimming at V came to 0 bases and at J to 2 bases, leaving 8 bases not matched to a gene. This CDR3 spans 17 amino acids. The V gene's germline CDR1 is SQVTM and CDR2 ANQGSEA. The CDR3 loop reads CSVEEGVASGGAYEQYV. The DNA for the CDR3 is TGCAGCGTTGAAGAAGGGGTGGCTAGCGGGGGGGCCTACGAGCAGTACGTC.

The chain joins TRBV20-1 to TRBJ2-3; 9 nucleotides agree with TRBD2. Germline loops: CDR1 DFQATT, CDR2 SNEGSKA (reference sequence). V lost 4 bases and J lost 2; bases outside the gene matches: 10. CDR3 length: 16 amino acids. CDR3 in amino acids: CSAIPFSGGSTDTQYF. CDR3 sequence (DNA): TGCAGTGCTATACCATTTAGCGGGGGATCCACAGATACGCAGTATTTT.

This chain connects TRBV4-1 to TRBJ1-3, with D uncertain. Germline V gene data show CDR1 as MGHRA and CDR2 as YSYEKL. This CDR3 comprises 15 residues. With 0 bases removed from V and 0 bases from J, the gap between germline ends came to 6 bases. CDR3 in amino acids: CASSQEGYSGNTIYF. CDR3 coding DNA: TGCGCCAGCAGCCAAGAGGGTTACTCTGGAAACACCATATATTTT.

This clonotype was detected ten times or more. The chain combines TRBV20-1 with TRBJ2-5; D is possibly TRBD2 (6 bases). Germline V lookup: CDR1 DFQATT, CDR2 SNEGSKA (reference sequence). V was cut by 6 bases and J by 5 bases, with 13 bases left in between. This CDR3 region has 12 residues. This CDR3 reads CSAQALAETQYF. Here the CDR3 DNA reads TGCAGTGCACAGGCCCTAGCGGAGACCCAGTACTTC.